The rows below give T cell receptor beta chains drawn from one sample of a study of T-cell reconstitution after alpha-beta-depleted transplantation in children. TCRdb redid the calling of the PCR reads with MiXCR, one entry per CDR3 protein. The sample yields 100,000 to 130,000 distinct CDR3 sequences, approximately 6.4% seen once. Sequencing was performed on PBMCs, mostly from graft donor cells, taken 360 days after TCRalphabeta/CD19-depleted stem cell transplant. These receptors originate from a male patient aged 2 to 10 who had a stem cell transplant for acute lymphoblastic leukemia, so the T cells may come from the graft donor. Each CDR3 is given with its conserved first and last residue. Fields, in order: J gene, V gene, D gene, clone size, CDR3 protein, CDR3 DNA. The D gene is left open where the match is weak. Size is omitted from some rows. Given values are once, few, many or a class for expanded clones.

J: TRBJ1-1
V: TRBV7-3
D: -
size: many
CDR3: CASSLIRGMNTEAFF
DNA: TGTGCCAGCAGCCTTATAAGGGGGATGAACACTGAAGCTTTCTTT

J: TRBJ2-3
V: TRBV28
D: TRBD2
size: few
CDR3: CASSSSGDPTDTQYF
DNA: TGTGCCAGCAGTTCTAGCGGGGACCCCACAGATACGCAGTATTTT

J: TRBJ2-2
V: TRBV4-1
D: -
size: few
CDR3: CASSLREVLFF
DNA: TGCGCCAGCAGCCTGAGAGAGGTTCTGTTTTTT

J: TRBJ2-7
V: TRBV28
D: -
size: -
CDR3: CASSFADSSYEQYF
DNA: TGTGCCAGCAGTTTTGCAGATTCTTCCTACGAGCAGTACTTC

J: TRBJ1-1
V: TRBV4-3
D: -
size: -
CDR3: CASSQATALNTEAFF
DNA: TGCGCCAGCAGCCAGGCGACAGCACTGAACACTGAAGCTTTCTTT

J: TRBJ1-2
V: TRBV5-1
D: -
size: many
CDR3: CASSLDPHRASYYGYTF
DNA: TGCGCCAGCAGCTTGGACCCACACAGGGCCTCTTACTATGGCTACACCTTC

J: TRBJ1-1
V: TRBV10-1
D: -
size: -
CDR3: CASSGSTEAFF
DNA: TGCGCCAGCAGTGGCTCGACTGAAGCTTTCTTT

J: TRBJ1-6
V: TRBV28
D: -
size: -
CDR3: CASSSGDGIHSPLHF
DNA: TGTGCCAGCAGTTCCGGAGACGGCATTCATTCACCCCTCCACTTT

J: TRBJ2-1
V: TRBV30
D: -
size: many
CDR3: CAWSVSWGREQFF
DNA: TGTGCCTGGAGTGTAAGCTGGGGCCGGGAGCAGTTCTTC

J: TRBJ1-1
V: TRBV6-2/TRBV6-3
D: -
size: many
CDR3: CASRRVSKGLLPNTEAFF
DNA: TGTGCCAGCAGGCGGGTTAGTAAGGGTCTCTTGCCGAACACTGAAGCTTTCTTT

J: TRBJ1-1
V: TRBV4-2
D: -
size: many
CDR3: CASSQEGMNTEAFF
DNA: TGTGCCAGCAGCCAAGAGGGAATGAACACTGAAGCTTTCTTT

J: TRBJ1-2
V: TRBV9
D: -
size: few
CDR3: CASSSLGREEYGYTF
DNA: TGTGCCAGCAGCTCCCTAGGGAGGGAGGAATATGGCTACACCTTC

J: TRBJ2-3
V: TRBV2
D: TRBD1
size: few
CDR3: CASSEATGSSTDTQYF
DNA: TGTGCCAGCAGTGAAGCGACAGGGTCGAGCACAGATACGCAGTATTTT

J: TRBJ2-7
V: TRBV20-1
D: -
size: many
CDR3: CSASRQPYEQYF
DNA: TGCAGTGCTAGTCGACAGCCCTACGAGCAGTACTTC

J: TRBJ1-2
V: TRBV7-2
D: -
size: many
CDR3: CASSPRGQAAGYTF
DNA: TGTGCCAGCAGCCCGCGGGGGCAAGCAGCTGGCTACACCTTC

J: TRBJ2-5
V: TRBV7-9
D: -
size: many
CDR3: CASSLGSAQETQYF
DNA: TGTGCCAGCAGCTTAGGCAGCGCCCAAGAGACCCAGTACTTC

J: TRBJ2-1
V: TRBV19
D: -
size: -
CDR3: CASRGSNEQFF
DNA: TGTGCCAGTCGGGGGTCCAATGAGCAGTTCTTC

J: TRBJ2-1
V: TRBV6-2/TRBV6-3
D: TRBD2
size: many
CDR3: CASSFLSGSSYNEQFF
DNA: TGTGCCAGCAGTTTCCTGAGCGGGAGCTCCTACAATGAGCAGTTCTTC

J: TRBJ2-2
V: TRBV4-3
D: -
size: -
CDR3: CASSLHGGRLELFF
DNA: TGCGCCAGCAGCCTGCATGGCGGCAGGCTGGAGCTGTTTTTT

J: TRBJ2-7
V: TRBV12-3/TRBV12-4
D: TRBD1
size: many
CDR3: CASSSGGAYEQYF
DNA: TGTGCCAGCAGTTCAGGGGGCGCCTACGAGCAGTACTTC

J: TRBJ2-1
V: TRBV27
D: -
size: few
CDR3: CASSPLGQREIYNEQFF
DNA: TGTGCCAGCAGTCCCCTCGGACAAAGGGAAATATACAATGAGCAGTTCTTC

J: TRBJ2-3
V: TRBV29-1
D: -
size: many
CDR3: CSVEEGGDTQYF
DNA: TGCAGCGTTGAAGAGGGGGGAGATACGCAGTATTTT

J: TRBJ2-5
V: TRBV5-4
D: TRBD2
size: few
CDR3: CASSLVGTSGEYQETQYF
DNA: TGTGCCAGCAGCTTGGTAGGGACTAGCGGGGAGTACCAAGAGACCCAGTACTTC

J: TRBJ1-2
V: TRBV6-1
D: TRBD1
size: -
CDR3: CASRGQVLSNYGYTF
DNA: TGTGCCAGCAGAGGACAGGTACTAAGCAACTATGGCTACACCTTC

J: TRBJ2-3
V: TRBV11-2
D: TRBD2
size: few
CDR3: CASSLVRGRRPQYF
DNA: TGTGCCAGCAGCTTAGTACGCGGGAGGCGGCCGCAGTATTTT

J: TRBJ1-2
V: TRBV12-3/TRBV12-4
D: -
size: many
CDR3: CASSYGTSYGYTF
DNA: TGTGCCAGCAGTTACGGGACGAGCTATGGCTACACCTTC

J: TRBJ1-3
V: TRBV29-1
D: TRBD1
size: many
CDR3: CSPLGGQGEYGNTIYF
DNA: TGCAGCCCTTTGGGAGGACAGGGAGAATACGGAAACACCATATATTTT

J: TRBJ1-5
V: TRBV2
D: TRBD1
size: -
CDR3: CASTETGGVRMDNQPQHF
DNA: TGTGCCAGCACCGAGACAGGGGGCGTTAGAATGGACAATCAGCCCCAGCATTTT

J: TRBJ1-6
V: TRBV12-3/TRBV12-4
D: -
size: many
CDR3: CASRPRGGNSPLHF
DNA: TGTGCCAGCCGCCCAAGAGGGGGGAATTCACCCCTCCACTTT

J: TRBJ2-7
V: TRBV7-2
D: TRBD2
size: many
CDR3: CASSLGTSLVAYEQYF
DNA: TGTGCCAGCAGCTTAGGGACTAGCCTTGTAGCCTACGAGCAGTACTTC

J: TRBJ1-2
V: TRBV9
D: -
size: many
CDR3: CASSVEGTPSGYGYTF
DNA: TGTGCCAGCAGCGTAGAAGGGACGCCGAGCGGCTATGGCTACACCTTC

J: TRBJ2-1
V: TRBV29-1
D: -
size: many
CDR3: CSVAPDEQFF
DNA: TGCAGCGTTGCCCCCGATGAGCAGTTCTTC

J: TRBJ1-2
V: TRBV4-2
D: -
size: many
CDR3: CASSQDLGAVGFYGYTF
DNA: TGTGCCAGCAGCCAAGATCTAGGAGCCGTAGGATTCTATGGCTACACCTTC

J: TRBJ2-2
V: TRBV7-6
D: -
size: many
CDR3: CASSWGQRVSGELFF
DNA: TGTGCCAGCAGCTGGGGACAGCGGGTTAGCGGGGAGCTGTTTTTT

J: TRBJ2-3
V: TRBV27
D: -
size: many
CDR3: CASSLVATDTQYF
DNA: TGTGCCAGCAGTTTAGTAGCGACAGATACGCAGTATTTT

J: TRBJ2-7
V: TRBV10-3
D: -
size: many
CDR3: CAIPGRGHEQYF
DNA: TGTGCCATCCCGGGAAGGGGTCACGAGCAGTACTTC

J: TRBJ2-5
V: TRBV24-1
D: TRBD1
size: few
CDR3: CATSAGTGGETQYF
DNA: TGTGCCACCAGTGCCGGGACAGGGGGGGAGACCCAGTACTTC

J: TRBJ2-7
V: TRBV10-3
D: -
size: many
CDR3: CAISEDFRDTWEAYEQYF
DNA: TGTGCCATCAGTGAGGACTTCAGGGACACCTGGGAAGCCTACGAGCAGTACTTC

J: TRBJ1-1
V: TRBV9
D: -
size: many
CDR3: CASSSGTAYTEAFF
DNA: TGTGCCAGCAGCTCCGGGACGGCTTACACTGAAGCTTTCTTT

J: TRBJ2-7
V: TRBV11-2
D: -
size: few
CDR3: CASSSNSEQYF
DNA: TGTGCCAGCAGCTCTAACTCCGAGCAGTACTTC

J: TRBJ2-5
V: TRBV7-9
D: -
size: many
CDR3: CASSSTQETQYF
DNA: TGTGCCAGCAGCTCTACTCAAGAGACCCAGTACTTC

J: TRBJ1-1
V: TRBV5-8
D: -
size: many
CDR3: CASSLGSTEAFF
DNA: TGTGCCAGCAGCCTGGGAAGCACTGAAGCTTTCTTT

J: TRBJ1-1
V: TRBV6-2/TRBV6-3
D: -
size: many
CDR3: CASQLGGSNTEAFF
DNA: TGTGCCAGCCAGCTGGGGGGATCGAACACTGAAGCTTTCTTT

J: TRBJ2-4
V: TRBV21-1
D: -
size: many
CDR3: CASSKRQLAKNIQYF
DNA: TGTGCCAGCAGCAAAAGACAGCTAGCCAAAAACATTCAGTACTTC

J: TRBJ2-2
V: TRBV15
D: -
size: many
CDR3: CATSGQVGTGELFF
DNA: TGTGCCACCAGCGGGCAGGTTGGAACGGGGGAGCTGTTTTTT

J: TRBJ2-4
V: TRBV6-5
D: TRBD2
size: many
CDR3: CASSYSASGASWKYF
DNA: TGTGCCAGCAGTTACTCGGCTAGCGGGGCTTCTTGGAAGTACTTC

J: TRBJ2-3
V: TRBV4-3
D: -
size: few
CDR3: CATTETILGTDTQYF
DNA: TGCGCCACCACCGAAACTATCCTAGGCACAGATACGCAGTATTTT

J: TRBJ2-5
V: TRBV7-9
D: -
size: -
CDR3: CASSFDAGPMAQYF
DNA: TGTGCCAGCAGCTTCGACGCCGGCCCTATGGCCCAGTACTTC

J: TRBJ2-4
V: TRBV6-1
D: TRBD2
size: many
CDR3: CASRVSARSGGNIQYF
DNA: TGTGCCAGCAGGGTTAGCGCCCGGTCGGGGGGAAACATTCAGTACTTC

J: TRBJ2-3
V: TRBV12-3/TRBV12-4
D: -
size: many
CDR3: CASSFPAEFTDTQYF
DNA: TGTGCCAGCAGTTTCCCAGCGGAGTTCACAGATACGCAGTATTTT

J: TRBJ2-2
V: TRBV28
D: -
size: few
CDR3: CASSLLLANTGELFF
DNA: TGTGCCAGCAGTTTATTACTAGCGAACACCGGGGAGCTGTTTTTT